This T cell receptor beta chain was identified in a study of chemoradiotherapy in HPV16-positive cancers. TCRdb keeps only in-frame clones here, not all; method: immunoSEQ multiplex PCR. The sample carries some 31,000 clones, around 90% recorded once. Here the sequenced sample was blood, taken from a patient who underwent chemoradiotherapy. The source of this sequence is a human donor with HPV-associated anogenital cancer.

The CDR3 nucleotides are TGTGCCAGCAGCTTAGACGGGACAGAGACCTACGAGCAGTACTTC. Translation: CASSLDGTETYEQYF. The chain couples TRBV11-2 to TRBJ2-7; 7 bases align to TRBD1. This CDR3 is 15 amino acids long. Unmatched junction bases numbered 4, after V lost 0 bases and J lost 2 bases. From germline, CDR1 is SGHAT and CDR2 FQNNGV.